This T cell receptor (beta chain) was sequenced during a study of T cells in Graves' hyperthyroidism and ophthalmopathy. This CDR3 spans 15 amino acids. V lost 3 bases and J lost 3; bases outside the gene matches: 5. Germline V CDR1 and CDR2: MNHEY, SMNVEV (reference sequence). Investigators excluded patients with uncontrolled infection, other autoimmune disease, pregnancy or lactation. Diagnoses used clinical symptoms, serum thyroxine and TRAb, thyroid ultrasound and orbital computed tomography. Source material for PBMCs was more than 7.5 ml fresh peripheral blood. Many counts were recorded for this clonotype. Antigen: not known. Study findings and constraints: Blood samples included most of the expanded thyroid clonotypes exceeding 0.001.

From RNA transcripts, TCR beta CDR3 regions were amplified. RT-PCR in the first round (using the HTBI primer set) targeted the TCR CDR3. Via MiXCR, TCRdb re-called the multiplex PCR reads, giving one row per CDR3 protein. In the table there are fewer than 500,000 distinct CDR3 sequences, about 13% of which are singletons. The V and J genes are TRBV27 and TRBJ1-5; 7 nucleotides line up with TRBD1. The sequence derives from a man aged 25-45 years with Graves' hyperthyroidism that later progressed to Graves' ophthalmopathy. Sequenced sample: blood. CDR3 protein: CASSLDRWNNQPQHF. CDR3 nucleotide sequence: TGTGCCAGCAGTTTGGACAGGTGGAACAATCAGCCCCAGCATTTT.